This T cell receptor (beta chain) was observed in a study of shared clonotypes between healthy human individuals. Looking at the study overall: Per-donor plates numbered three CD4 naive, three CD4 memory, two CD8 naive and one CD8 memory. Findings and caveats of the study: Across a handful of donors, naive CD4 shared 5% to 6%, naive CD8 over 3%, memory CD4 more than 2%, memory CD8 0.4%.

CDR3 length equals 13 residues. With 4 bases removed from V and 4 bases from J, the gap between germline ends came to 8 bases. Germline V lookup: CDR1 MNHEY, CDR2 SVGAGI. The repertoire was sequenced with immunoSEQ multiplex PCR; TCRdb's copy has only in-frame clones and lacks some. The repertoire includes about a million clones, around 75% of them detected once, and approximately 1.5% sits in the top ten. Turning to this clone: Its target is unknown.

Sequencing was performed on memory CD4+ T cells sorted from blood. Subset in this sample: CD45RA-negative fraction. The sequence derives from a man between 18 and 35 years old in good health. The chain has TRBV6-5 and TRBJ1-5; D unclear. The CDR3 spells CASSSNMNQPQHF. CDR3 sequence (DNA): TGTGCCAGCAGTTCAAACATGAATCAGCCCCAGCATTTT.